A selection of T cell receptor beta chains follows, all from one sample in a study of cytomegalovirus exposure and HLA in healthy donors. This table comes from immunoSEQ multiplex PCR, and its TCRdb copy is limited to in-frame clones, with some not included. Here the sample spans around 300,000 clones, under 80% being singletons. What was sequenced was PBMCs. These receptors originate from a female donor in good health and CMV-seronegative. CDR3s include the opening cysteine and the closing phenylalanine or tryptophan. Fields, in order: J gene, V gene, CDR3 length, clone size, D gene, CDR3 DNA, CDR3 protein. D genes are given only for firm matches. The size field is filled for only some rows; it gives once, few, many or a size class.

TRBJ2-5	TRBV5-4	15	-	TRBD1	TGTGCCAGCAGCTATCCGGGACAGGATCAAGAGACCCAGTACTTC	CASSYPGQDQETQYF
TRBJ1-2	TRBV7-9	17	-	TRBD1	TGTGCCAGCAGCGCCCCCGGACAGGCCCTATCTAACTATGGCTACACCTTC	CASSAPGQALSNYGYTF
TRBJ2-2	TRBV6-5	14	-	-	TGTGCCAGCGAGGGACTCTTTAACACCGGGGAGCTGTTTTTT	CASEGLFNTGELFF
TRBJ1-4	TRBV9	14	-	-	TGTGCCAGCAGCGAAGCCTCCCACGGTGAAAAACTGTTTTTT	CASSEASHGEKLFF
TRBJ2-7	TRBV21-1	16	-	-	TGTGCCAGCAGCAAAGAGCACGGGACAGGGTCCTACGAGCAGTACTTC	CASSKEHGTGSYEQYF
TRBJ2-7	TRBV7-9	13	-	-	TGTGCCAGCAGCTTACTCTACTCCTACGAGCAGTACTTC	CASSLLYSYEQYF
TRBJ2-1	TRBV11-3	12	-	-	TGTGCCAGCAGCTTAGAGGGAGGTGAGCAGTTCTTC	CASSLEGGEQFF
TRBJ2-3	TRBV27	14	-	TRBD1	TGTGCCAGCACTTCGACAGGGGGCTCAGATACGCAGTATTTT	CASTSTGGSDTQYF
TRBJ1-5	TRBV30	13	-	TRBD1	TGTGCCTGGAGTCGACAGGGGAATCAGCCCCAGCATTTT	CAWSRQGNQPQHF
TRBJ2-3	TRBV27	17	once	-	TGTGCCAGCAAACCTAATCTGGAAGAGGGTTCTGCCGATACGCAGTATTTT	CASKPNLEEGSADTQYF
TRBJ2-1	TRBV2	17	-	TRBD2	TGTGCCAGCAGTGTGGGGGGCCCGGGACTAGTCTACAATGAGCAGTTCTTC	CASSVGGPGLVYNEQFF
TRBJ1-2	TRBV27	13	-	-	TGTGCCAGCCGAGGGTTCCGTAACTATGGCTACACCTTC	CASRGFRNYGYTF
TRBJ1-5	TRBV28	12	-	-	TGTGCCAGCAGTCTCGCGGGCCAGCCCCAGCATTTT	CASSLAGQPQHF
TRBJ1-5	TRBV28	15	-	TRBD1	TGTGCCAGCAGCCTAACCGGGACAGGGGCTCAGCCCCAGCATTTT	CASSLTGTGAQPQHF
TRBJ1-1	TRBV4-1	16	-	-	TGCGCCAGCAGCCAAGTAGCCGTCAGCCTGAACACTGAAGCTTTCTTT	CASSQVAVSLNTEAFF
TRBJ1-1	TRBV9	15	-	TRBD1	TGTGCCAGCAGCCCGGGACAGGGGATGAACACTGAAGCTTTCTTT	CASSPGQGMNTEAFF
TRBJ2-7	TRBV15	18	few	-	TGTGCCACCAGCAGCTGGGCGCAGATGGAGGGCCTATCCTACGAGCAGTACTTC	CATSSWAQMEGLSYEQYF
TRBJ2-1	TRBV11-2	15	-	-	TGTGCCAGCGGAAGAACGCGGGACGACTACAATGAGCAGTTCTTC	CASGRTRDDYNEQFF
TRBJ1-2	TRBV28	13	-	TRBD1	TGTGCCAGCAGTTTGCAGGGGGCCTATGGCTACACCTTC	CASSLQGAYGYTF
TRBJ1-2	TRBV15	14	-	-	TGTGCCACCAAGCCTACCGGGACTTACTATGGCTACACCTTC	CATKPTGTYYGYTF
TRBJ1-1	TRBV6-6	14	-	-	TGTGCCAGCTCCCTCACAGGGCCGAACACTGAAGCTTTCTTT	CASSLTGPNTEAFF
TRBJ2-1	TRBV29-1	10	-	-	TGCAGCGTTGAAAGCGGTGAGCAGTTCTTC	CSVESGEQFF
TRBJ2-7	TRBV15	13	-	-	TGTGCCACCAGCAGACCACAGGGCTACGAGCAGTACTTC	CATSRPQGYEQYF